The 17 T cell receptor beta chains given below trace back to one sample, sequenced in a study of tumor-infiltrating lymphocytes in localized non-small cell lung cancer. Sequencing used immunoSEQ multiplex PCR; TCRdb keeps in-frame clones, though not all of them. The repertoire holds roughly 13,000 clones, roughly 70% seen once, with roughly a fifth in the top ten. Source material: uninvolved lung tissue not adjacent to the tumor. The receptors originated from a human donor with non-small cell lung cancer.

The gene calls are TRBV27 and TRBJ1-6; D gene unclear. Germline V gene sequence: CDR1 MNHEY, CDR2 SMNVEV (reference sequence). This CDR3 is 14 amino acids long. V was trimmed by 2 bases and J by 7 bases, leaving 9 bases between them. Here the CDR3 reads CASSLKVRNSPLHF. The CDR3 nucleotides are TGTGCCAGCAGTTTAAAGGTTAGGAATTCACCCCTCCACTTT.

V usage is TRBV5-8 and J usage is TRBJ2-7, with 10 bases that match TRBD1. The CDR3 totals 14 residues. Trimming cost V 3 bases and J 1 base; bases outside gene matches: 1. The V gene's germline CDR1 is SGHTS and CDR2 YDEGEE. The CDR3 sequence: CASSWGQGSYEQYF. In DNA, the CDR3 is TGTGCCAGCAGCTGGGGACAGGGGTCCTACGAGCAGTACTTC. Using reference TRBV5-8 and TRBJ2-7 for the parts outside the CDR3, the full variable domain is EAGVTQSPTHLIKTRGQQATLRCSPISGHTSVYWYQQALGLGLQFLLWYDEGEERNRGNFPPRFSGRQFPNYSSELNVNALELEDSALYLCASSWGQGSYEQYFGPGTRLTVT.

This clone has just a few counts. This rearrangement joins TRBV7-9 to TRBJ1-6, with 8 bases aligning to TRBD1. V shed 3 bases and J 10 bases; nucleotides not matched to a gene: 5. From germline, CDR1 is SEHNR and CDR2 FQNEAQ (reference sequence). This CDR3 has 14 residues. The DNA for the CDR3 is TGTGCCAGCAGCTTGACAGGGGTTCGGTCACCCCTCCACTTT. This sequence encodes CASSLTGVRSPLHF.

The chain links TRBV9 to TRBJ2-3; 7 bases are shared with TRBD1. The CDR3 is made up of 18 amino acids. Germline CDR1 is SGDLS and CDR2 is YYNGEE. Trimming removed 10 bases from V and 2 bases from J; junction bases left unmatched: 22. The CDR3 loop is CAREKRGPVCLATDTQYF. In nucleotides, the CDR3 is TGTGCCCGCGAAAAAAGGGGGCCAGTGTGCCTCGCCACAGATACGCAGTATTTT.

The rearrangement links TRBV11-2 to TRBJ2-7; no definite D call. Trimming removed 4 bases from V and 2 bases from J, with 3 bases in between. The germline CDR1 and CDR2 sequences are SGHAT and FQNNGV. This CDR3 region has 11 residues. CDR3 sequence: CASSSTYEQYF. The CDR3 nucleotides are TGTGCCAGCAGCTCAACCTACGAGCAGTACTTC.

The V and J genes are TRBV5-1 and TRBJ1-1; 8 positions agree with TRBD1. V dropped 4 bases and J dropped 0; count of bases not matched to a gene: 5. Germline CDR1 and CDR2: SGHRS and YFSETQ. The CDR3 has 15 amino acids. The CDR3: CASSQTGAMNTEAFF. CDR3 DNA sequence: TGCGCCAGCAGCCAGACAGGGGCTATGAACACTGAAGCTTTCTTT.

This clone was detected only once. V and J are TRBV30 and TRBJ2-3; no clear D. The CDR3 has 14 amino acids. Looked up from germline, CDR1 is GTSNPN and CDR2 is SVGIG (reference sequence). V lost 2 bases and J lost 2, with 11 bases in between. The CDR3 nucleotides are TGTGCCTGGAGTACAAGTCCACACACAGATACGCAGTATTTT. Protein: CAWSTSPHTDTQYF.

This clone appeared a few times. The J gene is TRBJ1-4, the V gene TRBV30; D not certain. Germline values: CDR1 GTSNPN, CDR2 SVGIG (reference sequence). This CDR3 contains 14 residues. Trimming pared 0 bases from V and 2 bases from J, leaving 7 bases between. The CDR3 DNA follows: TGTGCCTGGAGTGTAGACCTGACTAATGAAAAACTGTTTTTT. Translated: CAWSVDLTNEKLFF.

The table lists this clone with a count of one. The rearrangement uses TRBV29-1 and TRBJ2-5; D is unresolved. This CDR3 spans 11 amino acids. CDR1 and CDR2 from the germline V gene are SQVTM and ANQGSEA. V lost 4 bases, J lost 1 base, and 4 bases lay in between. CDR3 sequence: CSVAAQETQYF. CDR3 sequence (DNA): TGCAGCGTTGCGGCCCAAGAGACCCAGTACTTC.

The chain uses TRBV29-1 and TRBJ2-5; the D gene is possibly TRBD1 (5 bases). The V gene lost 3 bases and the J gene lost 4 bases, with 12 bases spanning the gap. This CDR3 has 13 amino acids. The germline V gene has CDR1 SQVTM and CDR2 ANQGSEA. The CDR3: CSVDAGRSETQYF. The CDR3 DNA follows: TGCAGCGTTGACGCAGGGCGGTCAGAGACCCAGTACTTC.

This clone was found once. The V call is TRBV6-6, the J call TRBJ2-7; D remains ambiguous. The CDR3 length is 13 residues. V was clipped by 0 bases and J by 7 bases, with 10 bases between them. The V gene's germline CDR1 is MNHNY and CDR2 SVGAGI (reference sequence). CDR3 sequence (DNA): TGTGCCAGCAGTTACTCCCAATCCTCGGAGCAGTACTTC. Amino acid sequence: CASSYSQSSEQYF.

CDR3 DNA sequence: TGCAGCGTCGCGACTAGCAGCGATACGCAGTATTTT. It yields the protein CSVATSSDTQYF. The rearrangement links TRBV29-1 to TRBJ2-3; 7 bases fit TRBD2. The CDR3 is made up of 12 amino acids. Unmatched junction bases numbered 6, after V lost 6 bases and J lost 6 bases. In germline, CDR1 is SQVTM, CDR2 ANQGSEA.

The rearrangement links TRBV10-3 to TRBJ2-7, with 8 bases identical to TRBD1. The ends lost 2 bases at V and 5 bases at J; junction bases unmatched: 5. This CDR3 comprises 14 residues. Germline V gives CDR1 ENHRY, CDR2 SYGVKD. The DNA of the CDR3 is TGTGCCATCAGTGAGCGTCAGGGGGCAAACGAGCAGTACTTC. Translating it yields CAISERQGANEQYF.

V and J are TRBV11-3 and TRBJ2-5; the match to TRBD2 covers 16 bases. Germline V gives CDR1 SGHNT, CDR2 YENEEA. V shed 5 bases, J shed 5 bases, and the junction held 8 bases outside the gene matches. This CDR3 has 17 amino acids. In DNA, the CDR3 is TGTGCCAGCAGCCCCGGGACTAGCGGGAGGGCCGTTGAGACCCAGTACTTC. It translates to CASSPGTSGRAVETQYF.

This clone has a handful of counts. This chain joins TRBV19 and TRBJ2-1; D not certain. V was trimmed by 4 bases and J by 5 bases, leaving 15 bases between them. The CDR3 contains 15 residues. Germline V lookup: CDR1 LNHDA, CDR2 SQIVND (reference sequence). As DNA, the CDR3 is TGTGCCAGTAGTACCCGGGCAGGACGAAACAATGAGCAGTTCTTC. Residues: CASSTRAGRNNEQFF. The full variable domain, completed using reference TRBV19 and TRBJ2-1, is DGGITQSPKYLFRKEGQNVTLSCEQNLNHDAMYWYRQDPGQGLRLIYYSQIVNDFQKGDIAEGYSVSREKKESFPLTVTSAQKNPTAFYLCASSTRAGRNNEQFFGPGTRLTVL.

CDR3 in DNA: TGCGCCAGCAGCCCGGGACAGGGGGGTACCGGGGAGCTGTTTTTT. Its protein product is CASSPGQGGTGELFF. This sequence joins TRBV4-1 and TRBJ2-2, with 11 nucleotides matching TRBD1. V dropped 4 bases and J dropped 5; count of bases not matched to a gene: 3. The CDR3 contains 15 residues. Germline loops: CDR1 MGHRA, CDR2 YSYEKL.

The chain couples TRBV19 to TRBJ1-2; D may be TRBD1 (5 bases). Trimming took off 4 bases at V and 3 bases at J, with 15 bases between the two ends. This CDR3 has 15 residues. Germline loops: CDR1 LNHDA, CDR2 SQIVND (reference sequence). The CDR3 here is CASSTGPGLDYGYTF. For the CDR3, the DNA is TGTGCCAGTAGTACAGGGCCGGGCCTGGACTATGGCTACACCTTC.